The sample holds one count of the clone carrying this T cell receptor beta chain. What it binds is not known. The method was immunoSEQ multiplex PCR; TCRdb's version includes in-frame clones alone and lacks a portion of them. This table has 120,000 or so clones, 85% to 90% appearing once. The record originates from a study of T cell responses to AZD1222 COVID-19 vaccine. Study results and limitations: Baseline testing showed seropositivity in only five to seven AZD1222 recipients.

Trimming stripped 0 bases from V and 6 bases from J, with 8 bases between. CDR1 is LGHDT and CDR2 is YNNKEL in the germline V gene (reference sequence). The CDR3 is 14 amino acids. The material sequenced was peripheral blood, taken 28 days after the second AZD1222 dose. This receptor was obtained from an adult who received the AZD1222 COVID-19 vaccine. The chain carries TRBV3-1 (or the pseudogene TRBV3-2) and TRBJ2-2; D is uncertain. DNA for the CDR3: TGTGCCAGCAGCCAAGAAGTTGGGTCCGGGGAGCTGTTTTTT. It is translated as CASSQEVGSGELFF.